The 24 T cell receptor beta chains presented below share a single source sample, sequenced in a study of blood T cells in healthy people across ages. Primers used in a second PCR of roughly 6 to 11 cycles were a sample-barcoded 5' primer and a J-beta primer mix. MiXCR, applied by TCRdb to the 5' RACE reads, yields one record per CDR3 protein. The sample carries about 1.5 million distinct CDR3 sequences, around 39% recorded once. Material: blood. These receptors were taken from a woman aged 18-30 years in good health.

Only one count was recorded for this clonotype. The V call is TRBV18, the J call TRBJ1-1; TRBD1 aligns across 9 bases. The CDR3 spans 17 residues. CDR1 and CDR2 from the germline V gene are KGHSH and LQKENI. Losses at the gene ends were 2 bases for V and 7 bases for J; bases not matched to a gene: 14. The CDR3 nucleotides read TGTGCCAGCTCACCAATCGACCCGGGACAGGGTCATAATGAAGCTTTCTTT. Translating it yields CASSPIDPGQGHNEAFF.

This clonotype was counted between two and nine times. The genes are TRBV6-1 and TRBJ2-4; TRBD1 aligns across 9 bases. The DNA end is a closer match to TRBJ2-7, so the J assignment may be wrong. Germline V gene data show CDR1 as MNHNS and CDR2 as SASEGT. The CDR3 length is 15 residues. The CDR3 spells CASSRNPGQGNEQYF. The CDR3 DNA follows: TGTGCCAGCAGTCGAAACCCGGGACAGGGAAACGAGCAGTACTTC.

About this clonotype itself: Mismatch with germline at one junction end may stem from a read error. The chain carries TRBV30 and TRBJ2-5; D possibly corresponds to TRBD1 (5 bases). CDR3 size: 15 residues. The germline gives CDR1 GTSNPN, CDR2 SVGIG (reference sequence). The chain's CDR3 is CTWSGLGADTRTQYF. DNA of the CDR3: TGTACCTGGAGTGGCCTAGGGGCCGACACGAGGACCCAGTACTTC.

The chain carries TRBV7-2 and TRBJ2-5, with TRBD1 as a possible D gene (6 bases). CDR3 length: 18 amino acids. Trimming shortened V by 6 bases and J by 4 bases, and 27 bases separated the two germline ends. Germline CDR1 is SGHTA and CDR2 is FQGNSA. CDR3 residues: CASRPPRILRGHLETQYF. CDR3 DNA: TGTGCCAGCAGACCACCGAGAATACTAAGGGGACATCTAGAGACCCAGTACTTC. The full variable domain, in which reference TRBV7-2 and TRBJ2-5 provide the parts outside the CDR3, is GAGVSQSPSNKVTEKGKDVELRCDPISGHTALYWYRQSLGQGLEFLIYFQGNSAPDKSGLPSDRFSAERTGGSVSTLTIQRTQQEDSAVYLCASRPPRILRGHLETQYFGPGTRLLVL.

CDR3 nucleotides: TGTGCCACCAGCAGAGTCGAAGGGGTGTCTGAAGCTTTCTTT. Its translation is CATSRVEGVSEAFF. V is TRBV15 and J is TRBJ1-1; possible D gene TRBD1, 5 bases. This CDR3 spans 14 amino acids. Germline V CDR1 and CDR2: LNHNV, YYDKDF (reference sequence). The V end was cut by 1 base, the J end by 6 bases, with 12 bases between.

The chain's CDR3 is CASTGDRPYEQYF. The CDR3 bases are TGTGCCAGCACCGGGGACAGACCTTACGAGCAGTACTTC. The chain recombines TRBV25-1 with TRBJ2-7; TRBD1 agrees at 7 bases. CDR3 length equals 13 residues. The junction had 7 bases not matched to a gene; V was cut back by 7 bases and J by 4 bases. Per germline, CDR1 MGHDK and CDR2 SYGVNS.

In its sample, this clonotype was seen a few times. The chain links TRBV10-3 to TRBJ2-3, with 7 bases aligning to TRBD2. CDR1 and CDR2 from the germline V gene are ENHRY and SYGVKD. CDR3 length equals 13 residues. The V segment lost 6 bases and the J segment 11 bases; nucleotides outside the gene matches: 11. The DNA of the CDR3 is TGTGCCATCAGCGAACTAGCGAACCGGGGGCAGTATTTT. It encodes CAISELANRGQYF.

This clonotype was seen a handful of times. This chain uses TRBV12-3 or TRBV12-4 with TRBJ1-4, with TRBD1 matching over 7 bases. CDR3 length: 11 residues. With V trimmed by 6 bases and J by 14 bases, 6 bases remained unmatched. The CDR3: CASRVQGRLFF. CDR3 sequence (DNA): TGTGCCAGCAGAGTACAGGGGAGGCTGTTTTTT.

This clonotype was detected a few times. The gene calls are TRBV12-3 or TRBV12-4 and TRBJ1-6; D is possibly TRBD1 (6 bases). Trimming took 6 bases from V and 5 from J, leaving 11 bases between them. This CDR3 is built from 14 residues. The CDR3 DNA follows: TGTGCCAGCAGCCTCGGGACAAATAATTCACCCCTCCACTTT. This sequence encodes CASSLGTNNSPLHF.

The chain employs TRBV27 and TRBJ2-3; a possible D gene is TRBD2 (5 bases). The CDR3 loop spans 15 amino acids. Germline V CDR1 and CDR2: MNHEY, SMNVEV (reference sequence). V gave up 5 bases and J gave up 7 bases, with 19 bases separating them. CDR3 DNA: TGTGCCAGCAGTCAGTACGGAGGATCGGGAAATACGCAGTATTTT. It codes for CASSQYGGSGNTQYF.

This clonotype appeared a few times. The chain couples TRBV20-1 to TRBJ1-5, with unresolved D. The CDR3 runs 18 residues. Germline assignment: CDR1 DFQATT and CDR2 SNEGSKA (reference sequence). The germline V and J ends were trimmed by 0 bases and 1 base, with 19 bases remaining between them. CDR3 loop: CSARDTRWGKRSNQPQHF. The CDR3, as DNA: TGCAGTGCTAGAGATACGCGCTGGGGAAAGCGGAGCAATCAGCCCCAGCATTTT.

This clonotype was seen ten or more times. The rearrangement links TRBV6-5 to TRBJ2-7, with 8 bases fitting TRBD1. This CDR3 has 13 residues. Germline values: CDR1 MNHEY, CDR2 SVGAGI. Losses at the gene ends were 4 bases for V and 2 bases for J; bases not matched to a gene: 1. Here the CDR3 DNA reads TGTGCCAGCAGTTCGGACAGGGCCTACGAGCAGTACTTC. Encoded protein: CASSSDRAYEQYF.

The V gene is TRBV7-9, the J gene TRBJ2-1, with 9 bases lining up with TRBD2. Trimming at V came to 3 bases and at J to 7 bases, leaving 4 bases not matched to a gene. Germline CDR1 reads SEHNR; CDR2 reads FQNEAQ (reference sequence). This CDR3 is built from 14 residues. Here the CDR3 DNA reads TGTGCCAGCAGCTTTAGCCTAGCGGGAAATGAGCAGTTCTTC. Translation gives CASSFSLAGNEQFF. The full variable domain, its missing parts supplied by reference TRBV7-9 and TRBJ2-1, is DTGVSQNPRHKITKRGQNVTFRCDPISEHNRLYWYRQTLGQGPEFLTYFQNEAQLEKSRLLSDRFSAERPKGSFSTLEIQRTEQGDSAMYLCASSFSLAGNEQFFGPGTRLTVL.

The chain combines TRBV11-2 with TRBJ1-2; D remains unclear. The V end was cut by 4 bases, the J end by 4 bases, with 19 bases between. Germline CDR1 reads SGHAT; CDR2 reads FQNNGV. There are 16 residues in the CDR3. The DNA for the CDR3 is TGTGCCAGCAGCTCCCCCTCCGGGCAAGGTACCTATGGCTACACCTTC. As protein: CASSSPSGQGTYGYTF.

This chain joins TRBV20-1 and TRBJ2-5; TRBD2 matches at 10 bases. The CDR3 runs 19 residues. Trimming cost V 0 bases and J 11 bases; bases outside gene matches: 24. Germline V gene data show CDR1 as DFQATT and CDR2 as SNEGSKA (reference sequence). The CDR3: CSARDNPSSLAGREDEQYF. The CDR3 coding sequence is TGCAGTGCTAGAGATAACCCCTCCTCACTAGCGGGAAGGGAGGATGAGCAGTACTTC.

This clonotype came up a few times. This chain uses TRBV28 with TRBJ2-1; D gene unclear. The CDR3 sequence is 13 residues long. Trimming cost V 2 bases and J 7 bases, with 9 bases left between them. The V gene's germline CDR1 is MDHEN and CDR2 SYDVKM. The CDR3 sequence: CASSLNFGNEQFF. CDR3 in DNA: TGTGCCAGCAGTTTAAATTTTGGGAATGAGCAGTTCTTC.

A few counts support this clonotype. The chain couples TRBV27 to TRBJ1-6; D is undetermined. This CDR3 spans 16 amino acids. The germline V and J ends were trimmed by 2 bases and 8 bases, with 16 bases remaining between them. In germline, CDR1 is MNHEY, CDR2 SMNVEV (reference sequence). The chain's CDR3 is CASSLLGEDGDSPLHF. The DNA for the CDR3 is TGTGCCAGCAGTTTACTGGGCGAAGATGGGGATTCACCCCTCCACTTT.

About this clonotype: Its ends do not fully match the called genes, so a read error is possible. This chain connects TRBV7-7 to TRBJ2-3; D not certain. Looked up from germline, CDR1 is SSHAT and CDR2 is FNYEAQ (reference sequence). There are 13 residues in the CDR3. CDR3 DNA: TGTGCTAGCAGCCCCCTCGGCTCAGATACGCAGTATTTT. Its protein is CASSPLGSDTQYF.

This chain links TRBV7-9 with TRBJ2-3; 8 positions agree with TRBD2. From germline, CDR1 is SEHNR and CDR2 FQNEAQ (reference sequence). The CDR3 loop spans 11 amino acids. The CDR3 spells CASGGRDTQYF. In DNA, the CDR3 is TGTGCAAGCGGGGGTCGGGATACGCAGTATTTT.

The J gene is TRBJ1-5, the V gene TRBV18, with D possibly matching TRBD1 (5 bases). This CDR3 has 15 residues. V lost 6 bases and J 11 bases, leaving 23 bases between the germline ends. Germline V lookup: CDR1 KGHSH, CDR2 LQKENI. The CDR3 spells CASSPIVVPEGAQHF. The CDR3 DNA follows: TGTGCCAGCTCCCCTATCGTTGTCCCAGAAGGGGCCCAGCATTTT.

With respect to this clonotype: Germline is not matched at one junction end, which may reflect a read error. J is TRBJ2-2 and V is TRBV15; no clear D. CDR1 is LNHNV, CDR2 YYDKDF, per germline (reference sequence). The CDR3 length is 16 residues. Here the CDR3 reads CATSRAGAAKTGELFF. The CDR3 bases are TGTGCCACCAGCAGAGCGGGCGCGGCGAAAACCGGGGAGCTGTTTTTT.

The V call is TRBV28, the J call TRBJ2-1, with D uncertain. V was pared by 7 bases and J by 5 bases, with 12 bases between. The CDR3 length is 13 residues. Germline lookup yields CDR1 MDHEN and CDR2 SYDVKM. In DNA form, the CDR3 reads TGTGCCAGCATCCCTCGATTGGACAATGAGCAGTTCTTC. Protein: CASIPRLDNEQFF.

This clonotype was detected only a few times. The chain employs TRBV6-1 and TRBJ2-1, with 10 bases aligning to TRBD2. Trimming at V came to 5 bases and at J to 4 bases, leaving 11 bases not matched to a gene. This CDR3 contains 17 residues. CDR1 is MNHNS and CDR2 is SASEGT in the germline V gene. CDR3 coding DNA: TGTGCCAGCAGTCCAGGGAAAACTAGCGGGATATACAATGAGCAGTTCTTC. It translates to CASSPGKTSGIYNEQFF.

This sequence joins TRBV5-5 and TRBJ2-1, with D uncertain. This CDR3 has 14 amino acids. The V end was cut by 2 bases, the J end by 4 bases, with 10 bases between. The V gene's germline CDR1 is SGHKS and CDR2 YYEKEE (reference sequence). This chain's CDR3 is CASSFDGIYNEQFF. The CDR3 DNA sequence: TGTGCCAGCAGCTTTGATGGGATTTACAATGAGCAGTTCTTC.